This T cell receptor beta chain was profiled in a study of blood T cell dynamics during melanoma immunotherapy (dated by TCRdb to 2018 to 2020). At the level of the whole study: Patients with metastatic melanoma were treated with first-line pembrolizumab or nivolumab plus ipilimumab as standard of care in the United Kingdom. To find early correlates of response, peripheral T cell receptor repertoires were profiled in metastatic melanoma patients before and after one cycle of checkpoint inhibitor therapy. A training cohort was formed from consecutive patients, and a further independent group of patients from the same centre was pooled into an external validation set.

Note on this clone: Its antigen is not yet known. Nothing much larger sits one base from this clone, and base qualities are not available.

The full study reports these points: The relatively small sample size was recognized as a factor that could limit how well the results generalize. A bifurcated reorganization of the PBMC repertoire at W3, with increased clonality or increased diversity, was observed in patients who later achieved disease control, unlike in progressors. Whether the T cell clones behind the repertoire changes were melanoma-specific or instead reflected general immune activation was something the study could not determine.

The time point label corresponds to: week 3, after first cycle of checkpoint inhibitor. Blood was sampled before treatment (T0) and at week 3 (W3), after the first cycle of checkpoint blockade. Except for a couple of patients with rapid clinical progression, response was assessed 12 weeks after the first infusion by RECIST 1.1; disease control meant complete response, partial response or stable disease. Any patient who had received prior systemic cancer treatment, was on concomitant immunosuppressant therapy or had synchronous other active malignancies was excluded. To track both circulating cells and T cell turnover, TCR beta was sequenced from bulk PBMC as well as from plasma cell-free DNA. Lymphoprep and SepMate tubes were used to isolate PBMC from blood, and red cell lysis was then performed. QIAamp DNA Blood Mini kits were used to extract DNA from both PBMC and sorted T cell subsets. Clipping removes 3 bases from V and 3 bases from J, with 8 as the unmatched junction base count. The CDR3, cysteine through phenylalanine, is 16 amino acids long. The kept DNA is CDR3 alone, 48 bases in frame from the first base. CDR1 and CDR2 are drawn from the germline V gene (reference sequence): SEHNR, FQNEAQ.

For every bulk PBMC sample, a fixed 350 ng of DNA was loaded. Following the manufacturer instructions, the immunoSEQ TCRb Assay kit was used to amplify TCR beta CDR3 sequences from genomic DNA. The KAPA Library Quantification Kit for Illumina platforms was used to quantify the pooled libraries by qPCR. Pooled libraries were clustered at 0.6-1.1 pM and sequenced on an Illumina NextSeq 500. The authors processed their data as follows. The TCR data were analyzed using immunoSEQ ANALYZER and the R LymphoSeq package. A rearrangement efficiency score was calculated as productive divided by the sum of productive and non-productive CDR3 sequences. Clonality was measured with the Gini coefficient and diversity with the Renyi index at alpha=1, and both measures were compared pairwise between timepoints within each patient. In LymphoSeq, clonal relatedness was computed with an edit distance of 3 and repertoire similarity was computed with the Bhattacharyya coefficient. To classify response, a linear discriminant analysis based on week-3 changes in clonality and diversity was built using the R MASS and caret packages. Imported from immuneACCESS, the table was reduced by TCRdb to in-frame sequences with V and J called. These copies leave out some clones; in studies compared against another copy, an unresolved V gene accounts for under half, and the cause of the remainder is not known. That table furnishes V, J and clone size, whereas the DNA furnished D and trimming. Present in this sample are roughly 10,000 clones, 75% to 90% of which were seen just once. The top ten clones comprise about 22% of the sample.

The sequence was obtained from a human donor with melanoma. The sequencing used blood, collected from a patient treated with checkpoint blockade. The rearranged chain carries TRBV7-9 and TRBJ1-2; 9 bases in the junction line up with TRBD1. The DNA sequence reads TGTGCCAGCAGCTTGCCCTCGGGACAGGGCGACTATGGCTACACCTTC. Translated, this is CASSLPSGQGDYGYTF. Where the CDR3 stops, the reference TRBV7-9 and TRBJ1-2 genes take over; the full variable domain is DTGVSQNPRHKITKRGQNVTFRCDPISEHNRLYWYRQTLGQGPEFLTYFQNEAQLEKSRLLSDRFSAERPKGSFSTLEIQRTEQGDSAMYLCASSLPSGQGDYGYTFGSGTRLTVV.